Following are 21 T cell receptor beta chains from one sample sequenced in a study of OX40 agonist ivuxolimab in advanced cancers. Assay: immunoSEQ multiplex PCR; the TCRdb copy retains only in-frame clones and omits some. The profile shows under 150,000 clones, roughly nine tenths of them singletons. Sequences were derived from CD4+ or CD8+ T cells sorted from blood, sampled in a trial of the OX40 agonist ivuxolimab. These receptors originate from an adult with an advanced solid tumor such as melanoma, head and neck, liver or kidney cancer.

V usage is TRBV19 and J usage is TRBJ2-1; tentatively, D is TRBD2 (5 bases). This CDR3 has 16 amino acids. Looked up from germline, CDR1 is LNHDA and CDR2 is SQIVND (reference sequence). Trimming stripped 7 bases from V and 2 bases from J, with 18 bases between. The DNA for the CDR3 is TGTGCCAGTACCACACCTCTTAGCGAACCCTACAATGAGCAGTTCTTC. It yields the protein CASTTPLSEPYNEQFF. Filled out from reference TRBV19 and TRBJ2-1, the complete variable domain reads DGGITQSPKYLFRKEGQNVTLSCEQNLNHDAMYWYRQDPGQGLRLIYYSQIVNDFQKGDIAEGYSVSREKKESFPLTVTSAQKNPTAFYLCASTTPLSEPYNEQFFGPGTRLTVL.

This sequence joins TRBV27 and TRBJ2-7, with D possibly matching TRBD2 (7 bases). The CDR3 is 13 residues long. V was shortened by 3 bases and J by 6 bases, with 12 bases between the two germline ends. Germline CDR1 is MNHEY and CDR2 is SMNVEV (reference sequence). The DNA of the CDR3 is TGTGCCAGCAGTTTGGGGGGGGCCGGCGAGCAGTACTTC. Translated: CASSLGGAGEQYF.

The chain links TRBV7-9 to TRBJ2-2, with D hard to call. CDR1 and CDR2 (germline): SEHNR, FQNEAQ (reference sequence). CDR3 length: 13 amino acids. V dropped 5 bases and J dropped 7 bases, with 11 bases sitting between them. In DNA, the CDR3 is TGTGCCAGCAGCCCGCCGGGCGTCGGGGAGCTGTTTTTT. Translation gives CASSPPGVGELFF.

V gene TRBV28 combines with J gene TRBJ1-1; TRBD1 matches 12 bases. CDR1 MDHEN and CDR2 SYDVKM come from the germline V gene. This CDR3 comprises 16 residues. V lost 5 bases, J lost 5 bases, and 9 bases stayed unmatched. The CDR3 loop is CASSGSGQGAGTEAFF. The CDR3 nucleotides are TGTGCCAGCAGTGGATCGGGACAGGGGGCAGGGACTGAAGCTTTCTTT.

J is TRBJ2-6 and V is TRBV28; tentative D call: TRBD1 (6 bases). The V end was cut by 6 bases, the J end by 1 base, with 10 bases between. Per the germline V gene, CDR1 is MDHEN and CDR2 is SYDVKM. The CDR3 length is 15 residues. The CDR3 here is CASRFDRSGANVLTF. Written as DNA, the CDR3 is TGTGCCAGCAGATTTGACAGGTCTGGGGCCAACGTCCTGACTTTC.

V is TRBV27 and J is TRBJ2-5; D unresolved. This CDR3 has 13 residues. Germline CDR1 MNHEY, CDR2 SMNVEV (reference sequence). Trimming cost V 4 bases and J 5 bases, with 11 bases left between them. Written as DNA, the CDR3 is TGTGCCAGCAGTTCGACCCTCGTGGAGACCCAGTACTTC. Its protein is CASSSTLVETQYF.

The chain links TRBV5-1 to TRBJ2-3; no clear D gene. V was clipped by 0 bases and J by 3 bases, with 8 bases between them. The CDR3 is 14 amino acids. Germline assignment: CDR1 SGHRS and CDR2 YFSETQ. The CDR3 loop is CASSLAGLTDTQYF. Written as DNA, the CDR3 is TGCGCCAGCAGCTTGGCCGGGCTTACAGATACGCAGTATTTT.

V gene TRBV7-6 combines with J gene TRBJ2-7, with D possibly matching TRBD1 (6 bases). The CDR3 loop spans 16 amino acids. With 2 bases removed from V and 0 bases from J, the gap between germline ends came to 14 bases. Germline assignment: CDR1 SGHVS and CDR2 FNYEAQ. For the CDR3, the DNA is TGTGCCAGCAGCTTAACGTCGGACAGTTTCTCCTACGAGCAGTACTTC. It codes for CASSLTSDSFSYEQYF.

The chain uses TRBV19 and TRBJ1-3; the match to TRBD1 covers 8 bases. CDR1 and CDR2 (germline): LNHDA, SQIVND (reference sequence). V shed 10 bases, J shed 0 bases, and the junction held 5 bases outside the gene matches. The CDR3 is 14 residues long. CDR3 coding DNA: TGTGCCACCTCGGACAGGGCCTCTGGAAACACCATATATTTT. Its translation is CATSDRASGNTIYF.

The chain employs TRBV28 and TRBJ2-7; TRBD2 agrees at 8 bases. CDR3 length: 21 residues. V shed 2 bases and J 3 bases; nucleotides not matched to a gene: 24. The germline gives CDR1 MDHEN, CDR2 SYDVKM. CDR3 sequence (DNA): TGTGCCAGCAGTTTACCGTCCGGGGATTCCCGGGGACTAGTAAGCAACTACGAGCAGTACTTC. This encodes CASSLPSGDSRGLVSNYEQYF.

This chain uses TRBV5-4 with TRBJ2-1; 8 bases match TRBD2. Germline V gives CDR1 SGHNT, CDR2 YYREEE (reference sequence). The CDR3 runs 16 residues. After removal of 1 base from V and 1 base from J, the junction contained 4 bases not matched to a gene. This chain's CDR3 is CASSLLTGGSYNEQFF. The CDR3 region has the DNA TGTGCCAGCAGCTTGTTAACGGGAGGGTCCTACAATGAGCAGTTCTTC. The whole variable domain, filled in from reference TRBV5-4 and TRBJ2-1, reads ETGVTQSPTHLIKTRGQQVTLRCSSQSGHNTVSWYQQALGQGPQFIFQYYREEENGRGNFPPRFSGLQFPNYSSELNVNALELDDSALYLCASSLLTGGSYNEQFFGPGTRLTVL.

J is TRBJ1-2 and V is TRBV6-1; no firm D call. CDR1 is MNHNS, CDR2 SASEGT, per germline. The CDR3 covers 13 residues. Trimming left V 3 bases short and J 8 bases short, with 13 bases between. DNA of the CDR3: TGTGCCAGCAGTGAGACTTACCGAAGGGGCTACACCTTC. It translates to CASSETYRRGYTF.

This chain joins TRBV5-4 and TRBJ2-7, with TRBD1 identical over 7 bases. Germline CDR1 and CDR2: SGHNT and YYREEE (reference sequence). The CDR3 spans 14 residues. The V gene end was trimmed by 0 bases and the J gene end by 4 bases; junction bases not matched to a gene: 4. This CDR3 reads CASSLAGGAYEQYF. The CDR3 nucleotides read TGTGCCAGCAGCTTGGCAGGGGGTGCGTACGAGCAGTACTTC.

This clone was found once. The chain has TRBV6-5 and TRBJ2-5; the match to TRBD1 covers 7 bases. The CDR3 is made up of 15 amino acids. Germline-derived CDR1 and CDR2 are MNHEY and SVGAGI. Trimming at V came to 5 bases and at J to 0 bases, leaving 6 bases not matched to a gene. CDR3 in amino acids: CASSGPGTDQETQYF. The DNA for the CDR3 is TGTGCCAGCAGTGGACCCGGGACAGACCAAGAGACCCAGTACTTC.

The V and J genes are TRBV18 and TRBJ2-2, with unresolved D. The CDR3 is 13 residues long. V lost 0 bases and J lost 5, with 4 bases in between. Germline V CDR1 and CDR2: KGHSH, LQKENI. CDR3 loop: CASSPPGTGELFF. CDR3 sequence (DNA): TGTGCCAGCTCACCACCAGGGACCGGGGAGCTGTTTTTT.

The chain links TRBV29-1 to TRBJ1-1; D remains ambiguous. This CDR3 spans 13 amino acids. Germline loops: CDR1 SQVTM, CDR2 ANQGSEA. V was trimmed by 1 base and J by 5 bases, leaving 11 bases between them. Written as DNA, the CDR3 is TGCAGCGTTGAAGGAGCAGGTAGGACTGAAGCTTTCTTT. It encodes CSVEGAGRTEAFF.

CDR3 sequence: CASSPGQGTGQPQHF. The CDR3 DNA reads as TGTGCCAGCTCACCCGGACAGGGGACCGGGCAGCCCCAGCATTTT. The chain joins TRBV18 to TRBJ1-5; 9 positions match TRBD1. This CDR3 is 15 amino acids long. In germline, CDR1 is KGHSH, CDR2 LQKENI. V was clipped by 3 bases and J by 7 bases; unmatched bases: 7.

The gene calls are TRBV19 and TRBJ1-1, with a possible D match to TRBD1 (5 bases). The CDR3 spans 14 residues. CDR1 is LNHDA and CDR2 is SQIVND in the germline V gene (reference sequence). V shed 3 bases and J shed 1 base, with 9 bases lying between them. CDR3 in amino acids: CASSMGPRNTEAFF. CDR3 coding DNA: TGTGCCAGTAGTATGGGACCGCGGAACACTGAAGCTTTCTTT. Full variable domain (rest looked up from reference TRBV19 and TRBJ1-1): DGGITQSPKYLFRKEGQNVTLSCEQNLNHDAMYWYRQDPGQGLRLIYYSQIVNDFQKGDIAEGYSVSREKKESFPLTVTSAQKNPTAFYLCASSMGPRNTEAFFGQGTRLTVV.

In DNA, the CDR3 is TGCGCCAGCAGCCAGCTATCTACAGGGGCAGGGGGCGACGAGCAGTACTTC. Translating gives CASSQLSTGAGGDEQYF. V usage is TRBV5-1 and J usage is TRBJ2-7; 8 nucleotides align to TRBD1. The V gene's germline CDR1 is SGHRS and CDR2 YFSETQ. The CDR3 has 17 residues. With V trimmed by 4 bases and J by 5 bases, 17 bases remained unmatched.

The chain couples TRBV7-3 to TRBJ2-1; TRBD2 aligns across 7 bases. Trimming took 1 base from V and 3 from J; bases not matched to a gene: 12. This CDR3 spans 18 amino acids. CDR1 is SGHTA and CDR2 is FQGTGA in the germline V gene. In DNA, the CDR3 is TGTGCCAGCAGCTTAAGTAGTAGGGCGGGAGAGGTCTACAATGAGCAGTTCTTC. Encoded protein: CASSLSSRAGEVYNEQFF. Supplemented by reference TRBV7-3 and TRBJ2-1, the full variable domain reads GAGVSQTPSNKVTEKGKYVELRCDPISGHTALYWYRQSLGQGPEFLIYFQGTGAADDSGLPNDRFFAVRPEGSVSTLKIQRTERGDSAVYLCASSLSSRAGEVYNEQFFGPGTRLTVL.

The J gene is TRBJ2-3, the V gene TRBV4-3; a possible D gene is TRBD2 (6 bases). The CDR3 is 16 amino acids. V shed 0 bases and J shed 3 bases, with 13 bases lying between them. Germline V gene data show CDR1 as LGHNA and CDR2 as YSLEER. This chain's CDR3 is CASSQDRLVRTDTQYF. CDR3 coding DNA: TGCGCCAGCAGCCAAGATAGACTAGTGCGGACAGATACGCAGTATTTT.